This T cell receptor (beta chain) appears in the sequencing data of a study of shared clonotypes between healthy human individuals. Study-wide context: The composition of the donors was a couple of women and a few men aged 18 to 49.

The CDR3 extends over 16 amino acids. V lost 2 bases to trimming and J lost 0 bases, with 8 bases between them. From germline, CDR1 is KGHSH and CDR2 LQKENI. CD4+ cell separation produced CD45RA+ naive and CD45RA-negative memory subsets. Assay execution took place at the deep level. It was around 180 ng DNA, some 30,000 T cell genomes, that sorted-subset replicate PCRs used. Sequencing used immunoSEQ multiplex PCR; TCRdb keeps in-frame clones, though not all of them. The sample gives over a million clones, roughly 95% of which show up once; over 1% is in the top ten. The V gene is TRBV18, the J gene TRBJ2-6; D is perhaps TRBD1 (5 bases). This receptor was identified in a man aged 25-40 years in good health. Sequencing input: naive CD4+ T cells sorted from blood. The subset is: CD45RA+ positively selected. For the CDR3, the DNA is TGTGCCAGCTCACCAAAGACAGCCTCTGGGGCCAACGTCCTGACTTTC. This sequence encodes CASSPKTASGANVLTF.